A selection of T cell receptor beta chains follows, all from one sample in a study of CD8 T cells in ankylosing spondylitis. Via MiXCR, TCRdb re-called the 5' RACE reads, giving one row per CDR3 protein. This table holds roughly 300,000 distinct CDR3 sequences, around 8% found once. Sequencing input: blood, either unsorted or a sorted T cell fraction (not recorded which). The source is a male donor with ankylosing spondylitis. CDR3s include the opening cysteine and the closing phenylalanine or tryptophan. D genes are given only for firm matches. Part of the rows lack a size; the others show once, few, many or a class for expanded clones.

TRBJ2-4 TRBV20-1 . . TGCAGTGCTAGTCCGGGTACCGGTTTTCAGTACTTC CSASPGTGFQYF
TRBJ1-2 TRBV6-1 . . TGTGCCAGCAGCAACGACGTGGCATACTATGGCTACACCTTC CASSNDVAYYGYTF
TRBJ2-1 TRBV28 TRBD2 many TGTGCCAGCAGTTTGTGGACTAGCGGGAGTGTGCCGGATGAGCAGTTCTTC CASSLWTSGSVPDEQFF
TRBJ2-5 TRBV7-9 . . TGTGCCAGCAGCTTTCACTTTTTGGAGCAGGAGACCCAGTACTTC CASSFHFLEQETQYF
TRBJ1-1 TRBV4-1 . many TGCGCCAGCAGCCAAGGGGCCCGGGCAGATGAAGCTTTCTTT CASSQGARADEAFF
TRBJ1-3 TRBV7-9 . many TGTGCCAGCAGCCCTAGAAACACCATATATTTT CASSPRNTIYF
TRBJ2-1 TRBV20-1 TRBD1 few TGCAGTGCTAGACCGTCCGGGACAGGGGTATACAATGAGCAGTTCTTC CSARPSGTGVYNEQFF
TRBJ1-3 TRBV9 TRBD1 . TGTGCCAGCAGCGGATCCGGGACAGGGGCTGGAAACACCATATATTTT CASSGSGTGAGNTIYF
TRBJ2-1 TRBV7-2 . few TGTGCCAGCAGCTTAGTTCGCACGCGTGGACTCTACAATGAGCAGTTCTTC CASSLVRTRGLYNEQFF
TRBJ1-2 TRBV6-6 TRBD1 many TGTGCCAGCCCAGGGGGCTGGGACTATGGCTACACCTTC CASPGGWDYGYTF
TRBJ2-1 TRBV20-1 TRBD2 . TGCAGTGCTCGGGCCCGAACTAGCGGGAGAAGGGTCTTC CSARARTSGRRVF
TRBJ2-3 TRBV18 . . TGTGCCAGCTCACCACCAGGAGGGGGTTACGGCACAGATACGCAGTATTTT CASSPPGGGYGTDTQYF
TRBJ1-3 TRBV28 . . TGTGCCAGCAGTTTTTCCGGGACACATTATGACTCTGGAAACACCATATATTTT CASSFSGTHYDSGNTIYF
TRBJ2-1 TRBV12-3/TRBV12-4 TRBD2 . TGTGCCAGCAGCCTCTCGGCGGGGGGGCCCGAGCAGTTCTTC CASSLSAGGPEQFF
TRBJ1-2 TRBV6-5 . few TGTGCCAGCAGTTATTCGAGTGGTAACTATGGCTACACCTTC CASSYSSGNYGYTF
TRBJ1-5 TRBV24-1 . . TGTGCCACCAGTGATTGGAGCAATCAGCCCCAGCATTTT CATSDWSNQPQHF
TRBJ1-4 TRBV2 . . TGTGCCAGCAGTGTGGGCAGGGGAGGTGAAAAACTGTTTTTT CASSVGRGGEKLFF
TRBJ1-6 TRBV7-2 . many TGTGCCAGCAGCTTAGGAGGGCGCGTGAATTCACCCCTCCACTTT CASSLGGRVNSPLHF
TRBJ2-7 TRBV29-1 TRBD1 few TGCAGCATCTATCCGGGACAGGGATACGAGCAGTACTTC CSIYPGQGYEQYF
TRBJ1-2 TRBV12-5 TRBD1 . TGTGCTAGTGGTCCCTCGGGACAGGGCGACTATGGCTACACCTTC CASGPSGQGDYGYTF
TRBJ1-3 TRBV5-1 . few TGCGCCAGCTCGTTCGGCGGGGATGGAAACACCATATATTTT CASSFGGDGNTIYF
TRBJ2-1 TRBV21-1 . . TGTGCCAGCAGCAAAGACAAGGACTCTCCCTACAATGAGCAGTTCTTC CASSKDKDSPYNEQFF